This is a list of T cell receptor beta chains from one sample in a study of beta chain features in type 1 diabetes. Profiled with immunoSEQ multiplex PCR; TCRdb holds only in-frame clones, not every one. The profile covers 250,000 to 350,000 clones, with around 13% appearing a single time and about 6.7% taken by the ten largest. Sequencing input: central memory CD4+ T cells from blood. These receptors came from a man aged 25-45 years in good health. Both conserved end residues are part of each CDR3. The D gene is left open where the match is weak. Part of the rows lack a size; the others show once, few, many or a class for expanded clones.

CDR3 length: 16; V gene: TRBV4-1; D gene: TRBD2; J gene: TRBJ2-1; clone size: NA; CDR3 DNA: TGCGCCAGCAGCCAAGATGGTAGCGGGAACTACAATGAGCAGTTCTTC; CDR3 protein: CASSQDGSGNYNEQFF
CDR3 length: 12; V gene: TRBV11-2; D gene: NA; J gene: TRBJ2-5; clone size: NA; CDR3 DNA: TGTGCCAGCAGCCCGACCGACGGGACCCAGTACTTC; CDR3 protein: CASSPTDGTQYF
CDR3 length: 13; V gene: TRBV12-2; D gene: NA; J gene: TRBJ2-4; clone size: NA; CDR3 DNA: TGTGCCAGCAGCCCAATCGGGGGTGGCATTCAGTACTTC; CDR3 protein: CASSPIGGGIQYF
CDR3 length: 14; V gene: TRBV7-2; D gene: NA; J gene: TRBJ2-5; clone size: NA; CDR3 DNA: TGTGCCAGCAGCCTCAGCGGGCTTCAAGAGACCCAGTACTTC; CDR3 protein: CASSLSGLQETQYF
CDR3 length: 11; V gene: TRBV25-1; D gene: NA; J gene: TRBJ2-1; clone size: many; CDR3 DNA: TGTGCCAGCAGTGAACTCGGTGAGCAGTTCTTC; CDR3 protein: CASSELGEQFF
CDR3 length: 19; V gene: TRBV4-1; D gene: NA; J gene: TRBJ1-2; clone size: NA; CDR3 DNA: TGCGCCAGCAGCCAAGATGTTCAAAGGGGCGTTGGACTCTACTATGGCTACACCTTC; CDR3 protein: CASSQDVQRGVGLYYGYTF
CDR3 length: 15; V gene: TRBV6-1; D gene: NA; J gene: TRBJ1-1; clone size: many; CDR3 DNA: TGTGCCAGCAGTGCACGCCGCACAGGGAACACTGAAGCTTTCTTT; CDR3 protein: CASSARRTGNTEAFF
CDR3 length: 13; V gene: TRBV7-3; D gene: NA; J gene: TRBJ2-1; clone size: few; CDR3 DNA: TGTGCCAGCAGCTTAATGGGGTTGAATGAGCAGTTCTTC; CDR3 protein: CASSLMGLNEQFF
CDR3 length: 15; V gene: TRBV11-2; D gene: TRBD1; J gene: TRBJ2-3; clone size: NA; CDR3 DNA: TGTGCCAGCAGCCTCCGGGACAGGAGCACAGATACGCAGTATTTT; CDR3 protein: CASSLRDRSTDTQYF
CDR3 length: 14; V gene: TRBV6-1; D gene: NA; J gene: TRBJ1-5; clone size: few; CDR3 DNA: TGTGCCAGCAGATTCTACAGGAGCAATCAGCCCCAGCATTTT; CDR3 protein: CASRFYRSNQPQHF
CDR3 length: 11; V gene: TRBV4-1; D gene: TRBD1; J gene: TRBJ2-5; clone size: NA; CDR3 DNA: TGTGCCAGCAGCCCCCGACAGGGAAAGTACTTC; CDR3 protein: CASSPRQGKYF
CDR3 length: 15; V gene: TRBV9; D gene: NA; J gene: TRBJ2-5; clone size: NA; CDR3 DNA: TGTGCCAGCAGCGCGGAAGGAGGCCTAAGGGAGACCCAGTACTTC; CDR3 protein: CASSAEGGLRETQYF
CDR3 length: 16; V gene: TRBV18; D gene: TRBD2; J gene: TRBJ2-2; clone size: NA; CDR3 DNA: TGTGCCAGCTCACCCACTAGCGGGAGGGCCACCGGGGAGCTGTTTTTT; CDR3 protein: CASSPTSGRATGELFF
CDR3 length: 15; V gene: TRBV5-4; D gene: TRBD2; J gene: TRBJ2-5; clone size: NA; CDR3 DNA: TGTGCCAGCAGACCTGGACTAGCGGCTCAAGAGACCCAGTACTTC; CDR3 protein: CASRPGLAAQETQYF
CDR3 length: 15; V gene: TRBV29-1; D gene: NA; J gene: TRBJ2-3; clone size: NA; CDR3 DNA: TGCAGCGCTCTACCCACCGGGGCCCCCACAGATACGCAGTATTTT; CDR3 protein: CSALPTGAPTDTQYF
CDR3 length: 14; V gene: TRBV7-3; D gene: TRBD1; J gene: TRBJ1-2; clone size: few; CDR3 DNA: TGTGCCAGCAGCTTAGACAGGGGGGATCATGGCTACACCTTC; CDR3 protein: CASSLDRGDHGYTF
CDR3 length: 10; V gene: TRBV7-9; D gene: NA; J gene: TRBJ1-2; clone size: many; CDR3 DNA: TGTGCCACCGACCCCCATGGCTACACCTTC; CDR3 protein: CATDPHGYTF
CDR3 length: 12; V gene: TRBV29-1; D gene: NA; J gene: TRBJ2-1; clone size: NA; CDR3 DNA: TGCAGCGTCCGAGTGGGAGTCCTTGAGCAGTTCTTC; CDR3 protein: CSVRVGVLEQFF
CDR3 length: 15; V gene: TRBV23-1; D gene: TRBD1; J gene: TRBJ1-1; clone size: NA; CDR3 DNA: TGCGCCAGCAGCCTACCGAGACAGGGGAGAACTGAAGCTTTCTTT; CDR3 protein: CASSLPRQGRTEAFF
CDR3 length: 15; V gene: TRBV7-2; D gene: TRBD1; J gene: TRBJ1-4; clone size: many; CDR3 DNA: TGTGCCAGCAGCTTAGACCGGACAGGGGGGGAAAAACTGTTTTTT; CDR3 protein: CASSLDRTGGEKLFF
CDR3 length: 14; V gene: TRBV7-9; D gene: TRBD1; J gene: TRBJ2-7; clone size: NA; CDR3 DNA: TGTGCCAGCAGCTTAGAGGACAGGGACTACGAGCAGTACTTC; CDR3 protein: CASSLEDRDYEQYF
CDR3 length: 14; V gene: TRBV5-8; D gene: NA; J gene: TRBJ2-1; clone size: few; CDR3 DNA: TGTGCCAGCAGCTTCCCGGTCACCGCGCCGGTCGAGTTCTTC; CDR3 protein: CASSFPVTAPVEFF
CDR3 length: 15; V gene: TRBV5-1; D gene: NA; J gene: TRBJ2-3; clone size: NA; CDR3 DNA: TGCGCCAGCAGCTTGGACAGAAAAAAGATAGATACGCAGTATTTT; CDR3 protein: CASSLDRKKIDTQYF
CDR3 length: 13; V gene: TRBV29-1; D gene: NA; J gene: TRBJ2-6; clone size: many; CDR3 DNA: TGCAGCGTTCTTTATACCGGGGCCAACGTCCTGACTTTC; CDR3 protein: CSVLYTGANVLTF